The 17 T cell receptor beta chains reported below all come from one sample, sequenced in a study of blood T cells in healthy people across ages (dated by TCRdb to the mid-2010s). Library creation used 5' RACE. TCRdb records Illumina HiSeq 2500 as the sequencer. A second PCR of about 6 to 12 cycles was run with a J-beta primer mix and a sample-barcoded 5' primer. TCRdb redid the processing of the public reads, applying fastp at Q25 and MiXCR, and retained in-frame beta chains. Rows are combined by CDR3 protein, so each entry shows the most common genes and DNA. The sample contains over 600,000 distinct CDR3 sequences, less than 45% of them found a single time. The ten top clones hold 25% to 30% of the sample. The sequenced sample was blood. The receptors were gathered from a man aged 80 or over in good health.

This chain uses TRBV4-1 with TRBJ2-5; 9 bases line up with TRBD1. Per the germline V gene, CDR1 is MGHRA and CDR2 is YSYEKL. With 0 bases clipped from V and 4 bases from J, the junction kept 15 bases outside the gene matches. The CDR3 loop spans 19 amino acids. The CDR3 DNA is TGCGCCAGCAGCCAAGAAAACGGAATGAGACAGGGGGGGCGAGAGACCCAGTACTTC. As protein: CASSQENGMRQGGRETQYF.

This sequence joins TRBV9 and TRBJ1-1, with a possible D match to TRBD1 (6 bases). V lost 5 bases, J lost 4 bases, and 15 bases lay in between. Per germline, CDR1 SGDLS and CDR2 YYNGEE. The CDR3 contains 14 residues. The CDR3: CASSPGTPPTEAFF. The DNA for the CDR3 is TGTGCCAGCAGTCCCGGGACACCCCCCACTGAAGCTTTCTTT. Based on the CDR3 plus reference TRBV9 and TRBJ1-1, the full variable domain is DSGVTQTPKHLITATGQRVTLRCSPRSGDLSVYWYQQSLDQGLQFLIQYYNGEERAKGNILERFSAQQFPDLHSELNLSSLELGDSALYFCASSPGTPPTEAFFGQGTRLTVV.

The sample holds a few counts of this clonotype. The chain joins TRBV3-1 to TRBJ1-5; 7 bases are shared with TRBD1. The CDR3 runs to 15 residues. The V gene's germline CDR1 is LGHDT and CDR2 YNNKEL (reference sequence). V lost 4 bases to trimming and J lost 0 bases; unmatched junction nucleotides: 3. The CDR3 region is CASSPGQASNQPQHF. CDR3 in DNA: TGTGCCAGCAGCCCCGGACAGGCTAGCAATCAGCCCCAGCATTTT. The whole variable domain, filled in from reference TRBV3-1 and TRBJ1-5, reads DTAVSQTPKYLVTQMGNDKSIKCEQNLGHDTMYWYKQDSKKFLKIMFSYNNKELIINETVPNRFSPKSPDKAHLNLHINSLELGDSAVYFCASSPGQASNQPQHFGDGTRLSIL.

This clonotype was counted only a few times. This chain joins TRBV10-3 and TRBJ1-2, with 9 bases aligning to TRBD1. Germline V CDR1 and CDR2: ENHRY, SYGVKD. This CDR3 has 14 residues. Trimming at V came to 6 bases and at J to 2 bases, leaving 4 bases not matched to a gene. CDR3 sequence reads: CAISETGGNYGYTF. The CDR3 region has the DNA TGTGCCATCAGCGAGACAGGGGGGAACTATGGCTACACCTTC.

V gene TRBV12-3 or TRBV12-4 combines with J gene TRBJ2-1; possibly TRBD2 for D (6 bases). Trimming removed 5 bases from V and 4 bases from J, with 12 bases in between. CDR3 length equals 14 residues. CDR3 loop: CASSRGTTYNEQFF. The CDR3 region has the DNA TGTGCCAGCAGTCGGGGGACGACTTACAATGAGCAGTTCTTC.

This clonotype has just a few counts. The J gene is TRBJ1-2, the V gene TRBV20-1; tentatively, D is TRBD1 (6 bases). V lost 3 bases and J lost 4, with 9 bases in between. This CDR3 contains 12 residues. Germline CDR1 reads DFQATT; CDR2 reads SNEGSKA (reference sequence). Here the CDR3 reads CSASQGTYGYTF. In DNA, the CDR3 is TGCAGTGCTAGTCAGGGGACCTATGGCTACACCTTC.

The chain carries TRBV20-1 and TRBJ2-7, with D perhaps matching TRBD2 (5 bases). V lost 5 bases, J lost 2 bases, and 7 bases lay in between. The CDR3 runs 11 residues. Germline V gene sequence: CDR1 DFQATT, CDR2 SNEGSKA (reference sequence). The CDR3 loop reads CSAGEPYEQYF. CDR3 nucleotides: TGCAGTGCTGGGGAGCCCTACGAGCAGTACTTC.

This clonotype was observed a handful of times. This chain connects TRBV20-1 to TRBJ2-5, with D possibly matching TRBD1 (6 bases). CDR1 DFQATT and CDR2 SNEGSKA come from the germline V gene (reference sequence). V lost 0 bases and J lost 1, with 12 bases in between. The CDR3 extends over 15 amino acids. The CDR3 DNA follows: TGCAGTGCTAGAGATGCAAGGGGGAGCCAAGAGACCCAGTACTTC. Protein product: CSARDARGSQETQYF.

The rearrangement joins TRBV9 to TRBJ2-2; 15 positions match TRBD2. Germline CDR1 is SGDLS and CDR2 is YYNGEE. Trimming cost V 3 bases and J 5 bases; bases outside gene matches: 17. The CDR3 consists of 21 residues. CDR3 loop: CASSARGAIGLAGGPTGELFF. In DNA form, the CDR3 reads TGTGCCAGCAGCGCCAGGGGGGCAATCGGACTAGCGGGAGGGCCGACCGGGGAGCTGTTTTTT.

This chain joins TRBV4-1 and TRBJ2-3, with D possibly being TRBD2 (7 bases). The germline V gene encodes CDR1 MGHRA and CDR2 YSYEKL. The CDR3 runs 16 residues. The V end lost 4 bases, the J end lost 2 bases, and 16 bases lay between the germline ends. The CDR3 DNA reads TGCGCCAGCAGCCTAGGGGGGGGTTTTAACACAGATACGCAGTATTTT. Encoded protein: CASSLGGGFNTDTQYF.

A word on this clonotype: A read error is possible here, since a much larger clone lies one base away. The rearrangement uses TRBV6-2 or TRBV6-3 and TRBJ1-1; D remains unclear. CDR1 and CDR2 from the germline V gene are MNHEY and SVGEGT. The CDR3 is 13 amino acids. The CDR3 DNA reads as TGTGCCAGCAGTATACAATCGAACACTGAAACTTTCTTT. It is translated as CASSIQSNTETFF.

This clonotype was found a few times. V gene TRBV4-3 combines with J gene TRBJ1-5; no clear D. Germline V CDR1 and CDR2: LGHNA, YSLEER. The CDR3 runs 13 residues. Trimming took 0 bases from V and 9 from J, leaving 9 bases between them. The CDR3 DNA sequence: TGCGCCAGCAGCCAAGACGGTAGAGGGCCCCAGCATTTT. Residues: CASSQDGRGPQHF.

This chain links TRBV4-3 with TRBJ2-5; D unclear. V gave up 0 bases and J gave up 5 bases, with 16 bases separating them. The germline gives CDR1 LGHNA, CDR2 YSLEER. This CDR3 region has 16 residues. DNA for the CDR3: TGCGCCAGCAGCCAAGATCTAAGGTCTTTAGAGGAGACCCAGTACTTC. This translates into CASSQDLRSLEETQYF.

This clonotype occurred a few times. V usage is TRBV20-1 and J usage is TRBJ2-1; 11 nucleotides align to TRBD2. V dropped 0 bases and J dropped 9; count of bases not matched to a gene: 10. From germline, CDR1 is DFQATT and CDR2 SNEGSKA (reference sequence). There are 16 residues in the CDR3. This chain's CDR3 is CSARDRVAGGPSEQFF. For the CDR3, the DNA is TGCAGTGCTAGAGATCGAGTAGCGGGGGGGCCTAGTGAGCAGTTCTTC.

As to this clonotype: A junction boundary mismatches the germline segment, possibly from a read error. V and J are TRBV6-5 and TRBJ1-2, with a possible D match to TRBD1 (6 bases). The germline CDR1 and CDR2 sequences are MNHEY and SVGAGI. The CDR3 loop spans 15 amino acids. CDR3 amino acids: CASSYRKQGTYGHTF. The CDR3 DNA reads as TGTGCCAGCAGTTACCGGAAACAGGGAACCTATGGCCACACCTTC.

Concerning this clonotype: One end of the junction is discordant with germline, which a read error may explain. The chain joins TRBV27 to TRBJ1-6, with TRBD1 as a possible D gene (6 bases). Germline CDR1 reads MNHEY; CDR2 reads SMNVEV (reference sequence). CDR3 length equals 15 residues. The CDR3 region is CASREADRSNLPLHF. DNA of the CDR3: TGTGCCAGCAGAGAAGCCGACAGGTCTAATTTACCCCTCCACTTT.

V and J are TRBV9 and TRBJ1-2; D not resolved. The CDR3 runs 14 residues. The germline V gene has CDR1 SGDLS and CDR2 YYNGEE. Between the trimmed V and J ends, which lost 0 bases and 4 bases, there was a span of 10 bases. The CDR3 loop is CASSVAGSLYGYTF. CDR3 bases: TGTGCCAGCAGCGTAGCTGGCTCGCTCTATGGCTACACCTTC.